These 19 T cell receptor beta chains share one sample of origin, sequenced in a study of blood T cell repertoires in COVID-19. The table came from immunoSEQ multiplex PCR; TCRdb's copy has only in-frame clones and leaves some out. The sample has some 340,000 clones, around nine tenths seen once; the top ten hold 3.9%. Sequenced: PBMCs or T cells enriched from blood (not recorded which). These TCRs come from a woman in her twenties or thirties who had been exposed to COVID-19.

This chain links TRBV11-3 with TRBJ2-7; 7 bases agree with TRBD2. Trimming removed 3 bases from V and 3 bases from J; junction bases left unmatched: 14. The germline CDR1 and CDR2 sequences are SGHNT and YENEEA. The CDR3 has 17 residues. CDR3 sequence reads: CASSLGRAGPSSYEQYF. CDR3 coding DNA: TGTGCCAGCAGCTTGGGCCGAGCGGGGCCTTCAAGCTACGAGCAGTACTTC. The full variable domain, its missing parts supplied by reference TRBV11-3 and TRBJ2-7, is EAGVVQSPRYKIIEKKQPVAFWCNPISGHNTLYWYLQNLGQGPELLIRYENEEAVDDSQLPKDRFSAERLKGVDSTLKIQPAELGDSAVYLCASSLGRAGPSSYEQYFGPGTRLTVT.

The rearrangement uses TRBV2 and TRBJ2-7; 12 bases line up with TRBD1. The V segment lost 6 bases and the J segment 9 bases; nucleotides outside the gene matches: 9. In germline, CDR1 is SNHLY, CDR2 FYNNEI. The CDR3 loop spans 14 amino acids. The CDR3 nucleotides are TGTGCCAGCAGGAACGCGGGGACAGGGGGCTTGCAGTACTTC. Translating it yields CASRNAGTGGLQYF.

This CDR3 reads CASSPTGGADTGELFF. CDR3 DNA: TGTGCCAGCAGCCCGACAGGGGGCGCGGACACCGGGGAGCTGTTTTTT. The chain joins TRBV7-7 to TRBJ2-2; TRBD1 matches 10 bases. This CDR3 region has 16 residues. Germline loops: CDR1 SSHAT, CDR2 FNYEAQ (reference sequence). Trimming at V came to 5 bases and at J to 3 bases, leaving 6 bases not matched to a gene.

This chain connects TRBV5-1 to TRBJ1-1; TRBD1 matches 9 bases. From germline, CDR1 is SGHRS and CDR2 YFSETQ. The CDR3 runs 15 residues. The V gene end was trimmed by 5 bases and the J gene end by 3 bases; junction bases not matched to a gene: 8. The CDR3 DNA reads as TGCGCCAGCAGTTCGGACAGGGGAGGTGACACTGAAGCTTTCTTT. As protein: CASSSDRGGDTEAFF.

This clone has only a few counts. CDR3 amino acids: CASSTLAGSYNEQFF. CDR3 DNA: TGTGCCAGCAGCACCCTAGCGGGCTCCTACAATGAGCAGTTCTTC. This chain uses TRBV7-7 with TRBJ2-1; TRBD2 matches 8 bases. The CDR3 length is 15 residues. The junction had 3 bases not matched to a gene; V was cut back by 5 bases and J by 0 bases. CDR1 SSHAT and CDR2 FNYEAQ come from the germline V gene (reference sequence).

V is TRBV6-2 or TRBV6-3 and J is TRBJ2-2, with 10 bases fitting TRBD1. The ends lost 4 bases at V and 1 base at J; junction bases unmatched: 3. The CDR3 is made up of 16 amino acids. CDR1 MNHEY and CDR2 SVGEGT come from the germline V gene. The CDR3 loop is CASSSGQGGNTGELFF. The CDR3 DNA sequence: TGTGCCAGCAGTTCCGGACAGGGGGGGAACACCGGGGAGCTGTTTTTT.

The CDR3: CSASSRTQYF. For the CDR3, the DNA is TGCAGTGCTAGCTCCCGGACGCAGTATTTT. The chain is built from TRBV20-1 and TRBJ2-3, with unresolved D. Germline V lookup: CDR1 DFQATT, CDR2 SNEGSKA (reference sequence). The CDR3 runs to 10 residues. The V gene lost 3 bases and the J gene lost 9 bases, with 7 bases spanning the gap.

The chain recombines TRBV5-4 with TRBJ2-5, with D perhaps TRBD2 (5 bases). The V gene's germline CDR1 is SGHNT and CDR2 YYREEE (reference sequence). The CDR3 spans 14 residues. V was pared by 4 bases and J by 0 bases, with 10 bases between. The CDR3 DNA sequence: TGTGCCAGCAGCCCAGGCGGGTACCAAGAGACCCAGTACTTC. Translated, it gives CASSPGGYQETQYF.

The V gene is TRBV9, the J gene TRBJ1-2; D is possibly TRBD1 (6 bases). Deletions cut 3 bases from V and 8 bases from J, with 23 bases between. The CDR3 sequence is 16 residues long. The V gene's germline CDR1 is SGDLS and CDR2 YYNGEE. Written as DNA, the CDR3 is TGTGCCAGCAGCGAGCCCCACCTGGCAGGGGAGGGAGGCTACACCTTC. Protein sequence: CASSEPHLAGEGGYTF. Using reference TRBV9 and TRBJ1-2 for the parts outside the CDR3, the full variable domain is DSGVTQTPKHLITATGQRVTLRCSPRSGDLSVYWYQQSLDQGLQFLIQYYNGEERAKGNILERFSAQQFPDLHSELNLSSLELGDSALYFCASSEPHLAGEGGYTFGSGTRLTVV.

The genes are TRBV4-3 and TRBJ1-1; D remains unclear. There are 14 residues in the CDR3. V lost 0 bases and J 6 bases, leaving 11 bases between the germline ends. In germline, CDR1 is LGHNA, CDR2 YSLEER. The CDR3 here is CASSQEGPSAEAFF. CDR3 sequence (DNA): TGCGCCAGCAGCCAAGAAGGTCCTAGCGCTGAAGCTTTCTTT.

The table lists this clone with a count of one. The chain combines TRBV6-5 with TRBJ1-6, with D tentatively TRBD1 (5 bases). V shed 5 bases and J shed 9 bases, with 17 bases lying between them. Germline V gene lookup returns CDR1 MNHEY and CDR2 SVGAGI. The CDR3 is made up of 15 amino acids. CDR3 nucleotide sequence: TGTGCCAGCAGTCCAGACGTTGGGGCAGGTTCACCCCTCCACTTT. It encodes CASSPDVGAGSPLHF.

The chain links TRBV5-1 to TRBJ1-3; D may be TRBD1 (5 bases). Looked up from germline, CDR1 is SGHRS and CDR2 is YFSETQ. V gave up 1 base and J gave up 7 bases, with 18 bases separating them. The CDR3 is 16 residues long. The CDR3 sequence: CASSLFDSTRSNTIYF. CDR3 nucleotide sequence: TGCGCCAGCAGCTTGTTTGACAGCACCCGATCGAACACCATATATTTT. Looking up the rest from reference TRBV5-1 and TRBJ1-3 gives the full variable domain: KAGVTQTPRYLIKTRGQQVTLSCSPISGHRSVSWYQQTPGQGLQFLFEYFSETQRNKGNFPGRFSGRQFSNSRSEMNVSTLELGDSALYLCASSLFDSTRSNTIYFGEGSWLTVV.

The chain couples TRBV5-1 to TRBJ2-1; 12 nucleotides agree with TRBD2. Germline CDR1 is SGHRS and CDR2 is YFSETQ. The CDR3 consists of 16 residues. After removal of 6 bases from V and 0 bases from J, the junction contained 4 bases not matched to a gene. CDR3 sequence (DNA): TGCGCCAGCACCCCTAGCGGGGGGGCCTCCTACAATGAGCAGTTCTTC. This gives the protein CASTPSGGASYNEQFF.

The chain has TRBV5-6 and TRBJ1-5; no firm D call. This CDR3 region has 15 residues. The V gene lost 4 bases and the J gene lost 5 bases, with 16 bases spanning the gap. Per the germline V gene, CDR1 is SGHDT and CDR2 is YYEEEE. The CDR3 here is CASSPRRGGDQPQHF. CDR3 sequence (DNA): TGTGCCAGCAGCCCCCGACGGGGTGGAGATCAGCCCCAGCATTTT.

The CDR3 loop reads CASSYPTGRSRLSRDAFF. In DNA, the CDR3 is TGTGCCAGCAGTTACCCGACAGGGCGCTCTAGGTTGTCTCGGGACGCTTTCTTT. The V call is TRBV6-2 or TRBV6-3, the J call TRBJ1-1, with TRBD1 identical over 7 bases. The ends lost 2 bases at V and 11 bases at J; junction bases unmatched: 23. The germline V gene has CDR1 MNHEY and CDR2 SVGEGT. The CDR3 is made up of 18 amino acids.

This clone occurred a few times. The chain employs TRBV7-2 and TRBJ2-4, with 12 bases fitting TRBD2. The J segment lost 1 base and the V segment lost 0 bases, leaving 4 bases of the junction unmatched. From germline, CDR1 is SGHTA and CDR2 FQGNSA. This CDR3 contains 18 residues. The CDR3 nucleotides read TGTGCCAGCAGCTTAGCGACAACTAGCGGGGGGGCCAAAAACATTCAGTACTTC. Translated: CASSLATTSGGAKNIQYF. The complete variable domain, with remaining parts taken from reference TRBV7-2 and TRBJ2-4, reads GAGVSQSPSNKVTEKGKDVELRCDPISGHTALYWYRQSLGQGLEFLIYFQGNSAPDKSGLPSDRFSAERTGGSVSTLTIQRTQQEDSAVYLCASSLATTSGGAKNIQYFGAGTRLSVL.

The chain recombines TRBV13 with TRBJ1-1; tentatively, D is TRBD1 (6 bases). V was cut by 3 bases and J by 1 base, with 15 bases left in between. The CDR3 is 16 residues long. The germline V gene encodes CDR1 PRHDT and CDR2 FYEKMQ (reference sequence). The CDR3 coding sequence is TGTGCCAGCAGCTTCCCGCGGACAGAAACGAACACTGAAGCTTTCTTT. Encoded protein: CASSFPRTETNTEAFF.

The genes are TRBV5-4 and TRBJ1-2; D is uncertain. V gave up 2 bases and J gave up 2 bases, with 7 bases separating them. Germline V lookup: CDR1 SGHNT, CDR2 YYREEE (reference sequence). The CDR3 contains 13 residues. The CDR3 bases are TGTGCCAGCAGCTTAAAGGAGAACTATGGCTACACCTTC. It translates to CASSLKENYGYTF.

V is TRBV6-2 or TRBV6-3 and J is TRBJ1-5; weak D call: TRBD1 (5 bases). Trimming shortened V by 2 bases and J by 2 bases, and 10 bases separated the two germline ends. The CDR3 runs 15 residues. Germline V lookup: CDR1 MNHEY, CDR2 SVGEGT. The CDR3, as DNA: TGTGCCAGCAGTTACGGGGGGGGTGGCAATCAGCCCCAGCATTTT. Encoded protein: CASSYGGGGNQPQHF.